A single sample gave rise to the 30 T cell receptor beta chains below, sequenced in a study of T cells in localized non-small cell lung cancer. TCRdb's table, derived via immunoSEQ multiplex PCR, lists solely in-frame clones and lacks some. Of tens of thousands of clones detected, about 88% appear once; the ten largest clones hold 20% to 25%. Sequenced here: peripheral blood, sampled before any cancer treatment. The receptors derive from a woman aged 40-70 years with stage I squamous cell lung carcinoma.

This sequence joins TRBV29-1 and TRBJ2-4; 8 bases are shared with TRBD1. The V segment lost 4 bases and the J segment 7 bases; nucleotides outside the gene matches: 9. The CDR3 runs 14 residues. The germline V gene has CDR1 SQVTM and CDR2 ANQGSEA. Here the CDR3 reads CSVAETGAGNIQYF. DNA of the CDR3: TGCAGCGTTGCGGAGACAGGGGCAGGGAACATTCAGTACTTC.

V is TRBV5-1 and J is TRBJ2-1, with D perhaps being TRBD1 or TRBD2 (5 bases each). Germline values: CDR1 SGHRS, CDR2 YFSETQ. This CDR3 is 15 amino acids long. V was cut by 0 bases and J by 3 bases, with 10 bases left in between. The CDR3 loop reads CASSLGDPHYNEQFF. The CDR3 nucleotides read TGCGCCAGCAGCTTGGGGGACCCCCACTACAATGAGCAGTTCTTC.

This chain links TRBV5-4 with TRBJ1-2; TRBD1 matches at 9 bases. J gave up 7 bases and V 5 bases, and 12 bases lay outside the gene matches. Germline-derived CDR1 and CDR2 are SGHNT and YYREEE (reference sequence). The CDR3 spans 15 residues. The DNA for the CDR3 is TGTGCCAGCAGTGAAGGACAGGGGACTTACCTTGGCTACACCTTC. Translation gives CASSEGQGTYLGYTF.

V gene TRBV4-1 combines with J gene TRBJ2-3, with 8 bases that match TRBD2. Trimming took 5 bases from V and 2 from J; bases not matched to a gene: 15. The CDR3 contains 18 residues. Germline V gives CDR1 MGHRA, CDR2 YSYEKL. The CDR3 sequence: CASSVERGYYEATDTQYF. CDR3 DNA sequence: TGCGCCAGCAGCGTCGAGCGGGGGTACTACGAGGCCACAGATACGCAGTATTTT.

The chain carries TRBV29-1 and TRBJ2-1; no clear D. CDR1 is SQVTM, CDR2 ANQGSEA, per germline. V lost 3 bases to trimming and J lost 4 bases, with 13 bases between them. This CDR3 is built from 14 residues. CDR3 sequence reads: CSVESWVEYNEQFF. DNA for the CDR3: TGCAGCGTTGAGTCGTGGGTAGAGTACAATGAGCAGTTCTTC.

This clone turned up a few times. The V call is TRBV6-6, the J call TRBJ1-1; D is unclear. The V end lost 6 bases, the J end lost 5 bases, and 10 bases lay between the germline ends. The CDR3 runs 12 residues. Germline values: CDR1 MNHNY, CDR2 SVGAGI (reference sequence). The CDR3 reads CASRIARTEAFF. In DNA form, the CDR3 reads TGTGCCAGCAGGATAGCGAGGACTGAAGCTTTCTTT.

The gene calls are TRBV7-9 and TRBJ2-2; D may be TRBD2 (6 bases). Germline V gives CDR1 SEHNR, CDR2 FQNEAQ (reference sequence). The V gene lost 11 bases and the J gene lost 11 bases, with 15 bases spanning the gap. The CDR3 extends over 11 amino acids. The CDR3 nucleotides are TGTGCCGGGGTAGGAGGGAGTGAGCTGTTTTTT. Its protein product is CAGVGGSELFF.

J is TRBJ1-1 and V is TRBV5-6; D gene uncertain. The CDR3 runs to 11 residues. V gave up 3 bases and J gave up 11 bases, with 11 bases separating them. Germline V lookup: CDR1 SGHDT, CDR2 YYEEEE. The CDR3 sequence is CASSSGIGAFF. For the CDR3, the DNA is TGTGCCAGCAGCTCCGGTATAGGGGCTTTCTTT.

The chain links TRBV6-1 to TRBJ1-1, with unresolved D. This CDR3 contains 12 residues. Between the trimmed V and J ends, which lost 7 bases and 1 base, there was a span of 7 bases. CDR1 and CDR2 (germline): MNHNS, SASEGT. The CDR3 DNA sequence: TGTGCCAGCAAATGGGGGAACACTGAAGCTTTCTTT. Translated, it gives CASKWGNTEAFF.

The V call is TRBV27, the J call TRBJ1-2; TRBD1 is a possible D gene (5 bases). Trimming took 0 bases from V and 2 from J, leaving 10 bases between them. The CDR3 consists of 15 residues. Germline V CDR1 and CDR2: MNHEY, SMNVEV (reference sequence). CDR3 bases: TGTGCCAGCAGTTTATCGGAACGGGGGAACTATGGCTACACCTTC. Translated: CASSLSERGNYGYTF.

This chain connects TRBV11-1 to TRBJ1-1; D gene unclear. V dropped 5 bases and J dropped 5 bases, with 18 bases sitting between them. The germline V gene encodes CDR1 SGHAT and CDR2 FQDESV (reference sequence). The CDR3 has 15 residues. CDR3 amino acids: CASSLDTSGETEAFF. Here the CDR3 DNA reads TGTGCCAGCAGCCTAGACACATCTGGGGAGACTGAAGCTTTCTTT.

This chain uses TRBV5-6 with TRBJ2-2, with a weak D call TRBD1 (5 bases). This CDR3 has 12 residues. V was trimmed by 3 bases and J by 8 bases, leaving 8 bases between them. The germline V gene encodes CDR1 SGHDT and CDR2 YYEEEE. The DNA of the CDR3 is TGTGCCAGCAGCTCCAGGGTGGGGGAGCTGTTTTTT. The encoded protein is CASSSRVGELFF.

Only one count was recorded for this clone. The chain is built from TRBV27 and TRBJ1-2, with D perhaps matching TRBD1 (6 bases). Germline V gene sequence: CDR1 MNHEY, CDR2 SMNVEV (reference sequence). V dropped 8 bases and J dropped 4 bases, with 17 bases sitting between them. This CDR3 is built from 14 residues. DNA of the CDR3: TGTGCCAGCGGTTACGGGGGGCGCATCTATGGCTACACCTTC. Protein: CASGYGGRIYGYTF.

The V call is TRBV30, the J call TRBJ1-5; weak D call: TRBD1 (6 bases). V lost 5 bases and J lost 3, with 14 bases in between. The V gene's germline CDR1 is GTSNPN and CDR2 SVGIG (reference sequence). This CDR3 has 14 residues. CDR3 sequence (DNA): TGTGCCTGGGGGAGGGGGAAATCCAATCAGCCCCAGCATTTT. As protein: CAWGRGKSNQPQHF. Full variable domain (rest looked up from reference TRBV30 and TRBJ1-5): SQTIHQWPATLVQPVGSPLSLECTVEGTSNPNLYWYRQAAGRGLQLLFYSVGIGQISSEVPQNLSASRPQDRQFILSSKKLLLSDSGFYLCAWGRGKSNQPQHFGDGTRLSIL.

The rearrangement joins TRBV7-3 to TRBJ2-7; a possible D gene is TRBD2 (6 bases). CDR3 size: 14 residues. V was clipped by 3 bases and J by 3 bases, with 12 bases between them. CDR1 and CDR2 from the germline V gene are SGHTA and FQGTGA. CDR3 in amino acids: CASSFGGSGYEQYF. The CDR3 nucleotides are TGTGCCAGCAGCTTTGGAGGGTCGGGCTACGAGCAGTACTTC.

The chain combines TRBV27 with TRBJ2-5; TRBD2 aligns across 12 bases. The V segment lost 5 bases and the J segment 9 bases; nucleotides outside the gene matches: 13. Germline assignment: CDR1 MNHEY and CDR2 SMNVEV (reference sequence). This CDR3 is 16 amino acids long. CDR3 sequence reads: CASSPLAGGGREAQYF. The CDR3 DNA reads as TGTGCCAGCAGTCCTCTAGCGGGGGGGGGACGTGAGGCCCAGTACTTC.

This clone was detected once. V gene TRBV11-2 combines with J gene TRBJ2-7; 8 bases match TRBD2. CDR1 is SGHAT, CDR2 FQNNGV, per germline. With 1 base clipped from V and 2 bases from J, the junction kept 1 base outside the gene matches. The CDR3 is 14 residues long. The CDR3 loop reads CASSLVAGTYEQYF. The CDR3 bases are TGTGCCAGCAGCTTAGTAGCGGGGACCTACGAGCAGTACTTC.

For the CDR3, the DNA is TGCAGCGTTGAGAAGTCGGGGAATGGCTACACCTTC. Protein product: CSVEKSGNGYTF. The chain is built from TRBV29-1 and TRBJ1-2; the D is unclear. CDR3 size: 12 residues. CDR1 is SQVTM, CDR2 ANQGSEA, per germline. The germline V and J ends were trimmed by 3 bases and 6 bases, with 11 bases remaining between them.

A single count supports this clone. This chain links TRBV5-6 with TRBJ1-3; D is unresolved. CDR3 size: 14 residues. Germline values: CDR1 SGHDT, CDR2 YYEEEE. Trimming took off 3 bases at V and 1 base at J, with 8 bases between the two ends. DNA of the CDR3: TGTGCCAGCAGCTCAAGTTCTTCTGGAAACACCATATATTTT. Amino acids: CASSSSSSGNTIYF.

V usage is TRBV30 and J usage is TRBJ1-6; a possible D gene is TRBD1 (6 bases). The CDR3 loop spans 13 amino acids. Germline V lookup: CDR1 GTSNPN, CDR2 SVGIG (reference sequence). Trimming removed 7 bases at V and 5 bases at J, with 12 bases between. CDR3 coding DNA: TGTGCCTCCCCAGGGGACCATAATTCACCCCTCCACTTT. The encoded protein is CASPGDHNSPLHF.

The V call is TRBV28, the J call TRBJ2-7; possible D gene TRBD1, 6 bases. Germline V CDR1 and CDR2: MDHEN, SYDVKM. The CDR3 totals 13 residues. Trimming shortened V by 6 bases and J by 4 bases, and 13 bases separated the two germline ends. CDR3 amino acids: CASSSGQHYEQYF. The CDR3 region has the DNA TGTGCCAGCAGCTCAGGACAGCATTACGAGCAGTACTTC.

Here the CDR3 DNA reads TGTGCCAGCAGCCCGACAGTAAATTACGAGCAGTACTTC. This translates into CASSPTVNYEQYF. The V and J genes are TRBV7-3 and TRBJ2-7; maybe TRBD1 (5 bases). This CDR3 spans 13 amino acids. Trimming removed 5 bases from V and 4 bases from J, with 12 bases in between. Germline-derived CDR1 and CDR2 are SGHTA and FQGTGA.

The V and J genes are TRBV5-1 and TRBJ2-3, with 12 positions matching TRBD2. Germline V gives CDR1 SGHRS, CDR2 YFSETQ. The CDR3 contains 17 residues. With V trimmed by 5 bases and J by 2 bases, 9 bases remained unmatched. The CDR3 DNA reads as TGCGCCAGCAGTAACCAGCTAGCGGGGGGGTACACAGATACGCAGTATTTT. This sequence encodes CASSNQLAGGYTDTQYF.

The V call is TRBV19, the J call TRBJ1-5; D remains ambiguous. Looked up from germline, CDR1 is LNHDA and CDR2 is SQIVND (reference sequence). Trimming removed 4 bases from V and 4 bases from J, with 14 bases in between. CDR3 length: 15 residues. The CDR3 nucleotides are TGTGCCAGTAGTACCCGTCTGGCCCTTAATCAGCCCCAGCATTTT. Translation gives CASSTRLALNQPQHF. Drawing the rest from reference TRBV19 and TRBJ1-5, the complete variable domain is DGGITQSPKYLFRKEGQNVTLSCEQNLNHDAMYWYRQDPGQGLRLIYYSQIVNDFQKGDIAEGYSVSREKKESFPLTVTSAQKNPTAFYLCASSTRLALNQPQHFGDGTRLSIL.

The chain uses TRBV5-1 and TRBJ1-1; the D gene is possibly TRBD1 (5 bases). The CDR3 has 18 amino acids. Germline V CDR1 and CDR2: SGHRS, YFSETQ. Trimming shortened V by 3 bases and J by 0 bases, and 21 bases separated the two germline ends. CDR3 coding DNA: TGCGCCAGCAGCTCAGGTTATCGGGGCGCCGTTGTGAACACTGAAGCTTTCTTT. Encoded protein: CASSSGYRGAVVNTEAFF.

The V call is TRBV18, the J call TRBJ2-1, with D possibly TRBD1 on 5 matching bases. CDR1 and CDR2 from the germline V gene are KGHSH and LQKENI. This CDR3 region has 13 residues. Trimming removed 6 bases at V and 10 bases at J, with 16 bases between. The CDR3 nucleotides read TGTGCCAGCTCGCCAAGCAGGGTAGGGGAGCAGTTCTTC. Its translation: CASSPSRVGEQFF. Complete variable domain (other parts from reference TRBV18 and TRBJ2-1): NAGVMQNPRHLVRRRGQEARLRCSPMKGHSHVYWYRQLPEEGLKFMVYLQKENIIDESGMPKERFSAEFPKEGPSILRIQQVVRGDSAAYFCASSPSRVGEQFFGPGTRLTVL.

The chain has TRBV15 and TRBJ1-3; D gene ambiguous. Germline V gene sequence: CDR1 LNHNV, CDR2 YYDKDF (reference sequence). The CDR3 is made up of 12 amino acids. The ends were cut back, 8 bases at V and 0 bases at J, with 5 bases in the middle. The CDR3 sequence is CATRYSGNTIYF. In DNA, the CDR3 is TGTGCCACCCGATACTCTGGAAACACCATATATTTT.

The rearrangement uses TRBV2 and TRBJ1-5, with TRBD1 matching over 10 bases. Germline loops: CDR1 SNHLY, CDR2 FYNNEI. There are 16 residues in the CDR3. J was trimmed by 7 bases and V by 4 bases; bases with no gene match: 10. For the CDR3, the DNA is TGTGCCAGCAGTGCAACCGGGACAGGGGTTGGGCAGCCCCAGCATTTT. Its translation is CASSATGTGVGQPQHF.

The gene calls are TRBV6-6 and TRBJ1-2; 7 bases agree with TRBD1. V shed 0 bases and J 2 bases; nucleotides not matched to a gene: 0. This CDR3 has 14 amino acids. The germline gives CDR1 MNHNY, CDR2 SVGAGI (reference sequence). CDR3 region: CASSYSTGNYGYTF. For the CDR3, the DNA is TGTGCCAGCAGTTACTCGACAGGGAACTATGGCTACACCTTC.

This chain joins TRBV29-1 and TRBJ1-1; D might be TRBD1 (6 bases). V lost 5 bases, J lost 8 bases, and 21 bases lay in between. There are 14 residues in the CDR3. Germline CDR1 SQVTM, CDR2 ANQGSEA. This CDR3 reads CSVLLTGTSPEAFF. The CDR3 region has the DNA TGCAGCGTTCTGCTGACCGGGACATCGCCAGAAGCTTTCTTT. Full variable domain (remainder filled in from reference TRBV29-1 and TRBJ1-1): SAVISQKPSRDICQRGTSLTIQCQVDSQVTMMFWYRQQPGQSLTLIATANQGSEATYESGFVIDKFPISRPNLTFSTLTVSNMSPEDSSIYLCSVLLTGTSPEAFFGQGTRLTVV.